This passage covers 12 T cell receptor beta chains from one sample sequenced in a study of shared T cell receptors in the human thymus. Assay used: immunoSEQ multiplex PCR; TCRdb lists only in-frame clones, some missing. The sample records approximately 730,000 clones, approximately 85% being singletons. Another study also made use of these data, one on human thymus T cells.

The sample consisted of thymocytes. Every receptor here comes from a girl under three years old with a congenital heart defect.

The chain employs TRBV4-1 and TRBJ2-2; TRBD2 matches 10 bases. J lost 5 bases, V lost 4 bases, and 10 bases had no gene match. The germline gives CDR1 MGHRA, CDR2 YSYEKL. This CDR3 has 17 amino acids. The CDR3 sequence is CASSRDVAGGGTGELFF. The CDR3 bases are TGCGCCAGCAGCCGCGATGTAGCGGGGGGCGGGACCGGGGAGCTGTTTTTT.

V usage is TRBV12-5 and J usage is TRBJ2-1, with TRBD2 matching over 10 bases. V gave up 4 bases and J gave up 0 bases; unmatched junction bases: 6. The CDR3 is 17 amino acids. Germline CDR1 reads LGHNT; CDR2 reads FRNRAP. CDR3 coding DNA: TGTGCTAGTGGTTCCCCTAGCGGGGGTACCTCCTACAATGAGCAGTTCTTC. It codes for CASGSPSGGTSYNEQFF.

The chain recombines TRBV15 with TRBJ1-3, with TRBD1 matching over 7 bases. The germline CDR1 and CDR2 sequences are LNHNV and YYDKDF (reference sequence). The CDR3 has 19 amino acids. V shed 1 base, J shed 0 bases, and the junction held 12 bases outside the gene matches. CDR3 in amino acids: CATSRGPHRDSNSGNTIYF. The CDR3 coding sequence is TGTGCCACCAGCAGAGGGCCCCATCGGGACAGCAACTCTGGAAACACCATATATTTT.

The V gene is TRBV4-1, the J gene TRBJ1-2; a weak D match, TRBD1 (5 bases). V shed 4 bases and J shed 3 bases, with 27 bases lying between them. Per germline, CDR1 MGHRA and CDR2 YSYEKL. The CDR3 covers 19 residues. The CDR3 spells CASSLTRPPWGRVHYGYTF. The CDR3 DNA follows: TGCGCCAGCAGCCTCACAAGACCACCTTGGGGCCGGGTGCACTATGGCTACACCTTC.

This clone has just one count. This rearrangement joins TRBV14 to TRBJ1-2, with D maybe TRBD1 (6 bases). CDR3 length equals 13 residues. The germline gives CDR1 SGHDN, CDR2 FVKESK. The V end was cut by 7 bases, the J end by 2 bases, with 11 bases between. The CDR3, as DNA: TGTGCCAGCACCCCAACAGGGAACTATGGCTACACCTTC. Encoded protein: CASTPTGNYGYTF. The full variable domain, completed using reference TRBV14 and TRBJ1-2, is EAGVTQFPSHSVIEKGQTVTLRCDPISGHDNLYWYRRVMGKEIKFLLHFVKESKQDESGMPNNRFLAERTGGTYSTLKVQPAELEDSGVYFCASTPTGNYGYTFGSGTRLTVV.

The chain links TRBV4-2 to TRBJ2-3; 10 bases align to TRBD1. J gave up 1 base and V 1 base, and 20 bases lay outside the gene matches. The CDR3 runs to 22 residues. Germline CDR1 reads LGHNA; CDR2 reads YNFKEQ. CDR3 in amino acids: CASSQVMRVDRGLECCTDTQYF. The CDR3 region has the DNA TGTGCCAGCAGCCAAGTTATGAGGGTAGACAGGGGGCTAGAATGTTGCACAGATACGCAGTATTTT.

This chain joins TRBV11-2 and TRBJ1-2, with D tentatively TRBD1 (5 bases). CDR1 and CDR2 from the germline V gene are SGHAT and FQNNGV. This CDR3 is 14 amino acids long. The germline V and J ends were trimmed by 1 base and 6 bases, with 12 bases remaining between them. The CDR3 DNA reads TGTGCCAGCAGCTTAGTAGGAGCGGGGGATGGCTACACCTTC. Its protein is CASSLVGAGDGYTF.

The CDR3 reads CAISESTLGEGDRGYEAFF. The CDR3 nucleotides are TGTGCCATCAGTGAGTCAACTCTTGGTGAAGGGGACAGGGGGTATGAAGCTTTCTTT. V usage is TRBV10-3 and J usage is TRBJ1-1; 11 bases are shared with TRBD1. Germline V gene data show CDR1 as ENHRY and CDR2 as SYGVKD. The CDR3 has 19 residues. After removal of 0 bases from V and 7 bases from J, the junction contained 16 bases not matched to a gene.

The chain recombines TRBV4-1 with TRBJ2-1; possible D gene TRBD2, 6 bases. Germline assignment: CDR1 MGHRA and CDR2 YSYEKL. V lost 0 bases and J 8 bases, leaving 8 bases between the germline ends. The length of the CDR3 is 13 residues. This chain's CDR3 is CASSQDREDEQFF. The CDR3 DNA is TGCGCCAGCAGCCAAGACAGGGAGGATGAGCAGTTCTTC.

This chain uses TRBV28 with TRBJ1-1, with D maybe TRBD1 (6 bases). CDR1 is MDHEN, CDR2 SYDVKM, per germline. The CDR3 contains 14 residues. V dropped 3 bases and J dropped 0 bases, with 8 bases sitting between them. The CDR3 DNA follows: TGTGCCAGCAGTTTCCAGGGGTTGAACACTGAAGCTTTCTTT. Protein: CASSFQGLNTEAFF.

In regard to this clone: Sequence at one end of the junction differs from germline and may be a read error. This rearrangement joins TRBV7-7 to TRBJ1-6, with unresolved D. This CDR3 comprises 15 residues. In germline, CDR1 is SSHAT, CDR2 FNYEAQ (reference sequence). This CDR3 is CASSPSRLIHSPLHF. The CDR3 coding sequence is TGTGCTAGCAGCCCTAGTAGACTGATTCATTCACCCCTCCACTTT. The full variable domain, its missing parts supplied by reference TRBV7-7 and TRBJ1-6, is GAGVSQSPRYKVTKRGQDVTLRCDPISSHATLYWYQQALGQGPEFLTYFNYEAQPDKSGLPSDRFSAERPEGSISTLTIQRTEQRDSAMYRCASSPSRLIHSPLHFGNGTRLTVT.

This clone was seen only a few times. V is TRBV5-1 and J is TRBJ1-1, with 9 positions matching TRBD1. Germline assignment: CDR1 SGHRS and CDR2 YFSETQ. The length of the CDR3 is 17 residues. Unmatched junction bases numbered 9, after V lost 1 base and J lost 2 bases. The CDR3 sequence is CASSLSRTGEDNTEAFF. The CDR3, as DNA: TGCGCCAGCAGCTTGTCTCGGACAGGGGAGGATAACACTGAAGCTTTCTTT.